Reported below is one T cell receptor (beta chain). The antigen is unknown. The time point denotes: sample taken at primary tumor resection. In TCRdb, the 5' RACE reads were re-called with MiXCR into one record per CDR3 protein. The sample comprises under 5,500 distinct CDR3 sequences, approximately 12% of which are singletons, and under 55% rests with the top ten. The source of the sample is a study of spatial heterogeneity in lung cancer. Findings of the study overall: Expanded alpha and beta TCR counts within tumors tracked tumor mutation counts.

The receptor comes from a male donor with early-stage non-small cell lung cancer. The sample consisted of lung tumor tissue, taken at surgery.

The CDR3 sequence is CASSSGQGGVSPLHF. The CDR3 coding sequence is TGTGCCAGCAGTTCGGGACAGGGGGGAGTTTCACCCCTCCACTTT. The chain couples TRBV27 to TRBJ1-6, with TRBD1 matching 11 bases. The CDR3 is made up of 15 amino acids. The germline V gene has CDR1 MNHEY and CDR2 SMNVEV (reference sequence). Unmatched junction bases numbered 5, after V lost 4 bases and J lost 9 bases.